This TCR beta chain was obtained from a study of Graves' ophthalmopathy and Graves' hyperthyroidism. Findings and caveats of the study: Detection in blood was also observed for most expanded thyroid clonotypes above 0.001 frequency.

Beta-chain TCR CDR3 regions were amplified from RNA transcripts. The authors performed first-round RT-PCR with HTBI primers and then a second-round multiplex PCR. One entry per CDR3 protein results from TCRdb running MiXCR on the multiplex PCR reads. Of about 370,000 distinct CDR3 sequences in the sample, 17% are singletons; the top ten hold about 2.4%. Trimming removed 1 base at V and 0 bases at J, with 0 bases between. This CDR3 comprises 12 residues. CDR1 DFQATT and CDR2 SNEGSKA come from the germline V gene (reference sequence). This clonotype was picked up a small number of times. The antigen is unknown. A much larger clone sits a single nucleotide away, making a read error possible. Pregnancy or lactation, uncontrolled infections and other autoimmune diseases were grounds for excluding patients. Patients were diagnosed from clinical symptoms, serum thyroxine, TRAb, thyroid ultrasound and orbital computed tomography.

The sequenced sample was peripheral blood. The source is an adult woman with stable Graves' hyperthyroidism. The chain combines TRBV20-1 with TRBJ2-2, with no clear D. The CDR3 nucleotides read TGCAGTGCTAGAGCGAACACCGGGGAGCTGTTTTTT. Amino acid sequence: CSARANTGELFF.